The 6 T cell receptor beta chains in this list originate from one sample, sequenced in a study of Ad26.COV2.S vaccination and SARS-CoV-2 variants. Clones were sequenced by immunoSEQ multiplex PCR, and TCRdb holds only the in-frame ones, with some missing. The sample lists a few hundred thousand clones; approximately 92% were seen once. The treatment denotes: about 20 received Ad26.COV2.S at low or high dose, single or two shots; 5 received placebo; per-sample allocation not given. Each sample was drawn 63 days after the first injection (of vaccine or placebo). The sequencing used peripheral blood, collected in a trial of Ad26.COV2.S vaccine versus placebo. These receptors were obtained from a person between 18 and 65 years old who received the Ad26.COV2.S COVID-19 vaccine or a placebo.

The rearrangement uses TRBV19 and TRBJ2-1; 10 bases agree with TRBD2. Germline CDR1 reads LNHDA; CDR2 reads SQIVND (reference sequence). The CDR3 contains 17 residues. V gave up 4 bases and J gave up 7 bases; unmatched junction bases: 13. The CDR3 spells CASSTAPQREGQNEQFF. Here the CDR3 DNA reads TGTGCCAGTAGTACCGCCCCCCAGCGGGAGGGCCAGAATGAGCAGTTCTTC.

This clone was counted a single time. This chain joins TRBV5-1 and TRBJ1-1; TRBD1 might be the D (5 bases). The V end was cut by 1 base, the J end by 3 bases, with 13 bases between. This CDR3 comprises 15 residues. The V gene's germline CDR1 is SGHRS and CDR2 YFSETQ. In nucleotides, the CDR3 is TGCGCCAGCAGCTTGAACCCAGGAGGGGACACTGAAGCTTTCTTT. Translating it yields CASSLNPGGDTEAFF.

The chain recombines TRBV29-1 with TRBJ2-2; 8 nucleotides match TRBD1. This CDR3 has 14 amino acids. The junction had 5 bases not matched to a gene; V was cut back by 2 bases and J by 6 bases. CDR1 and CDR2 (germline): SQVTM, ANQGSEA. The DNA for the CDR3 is TGCAGCGTTGAACAGGGGGCTATTGCCGGGGAGCTGTTTTTT. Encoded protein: CSVEQGAIAGELFF.

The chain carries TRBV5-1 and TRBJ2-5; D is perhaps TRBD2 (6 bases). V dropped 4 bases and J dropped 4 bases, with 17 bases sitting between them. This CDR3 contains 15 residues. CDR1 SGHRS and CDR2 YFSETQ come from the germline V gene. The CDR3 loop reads CASSGALGGSETQYF. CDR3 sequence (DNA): TGCGCCAGCAGCGGGGCGCTGGGGGGATCAGAGACCCAGTACTTC.

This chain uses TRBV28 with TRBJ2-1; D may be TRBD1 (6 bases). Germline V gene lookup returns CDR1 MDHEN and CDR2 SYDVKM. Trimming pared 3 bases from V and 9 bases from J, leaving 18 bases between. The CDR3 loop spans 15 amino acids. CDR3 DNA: TGTGCCAGCAGTTTTTTCACCGGACAGCTCCCTGAGCAGTTCTTC. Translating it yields CASSFFTGQLPEQFF.

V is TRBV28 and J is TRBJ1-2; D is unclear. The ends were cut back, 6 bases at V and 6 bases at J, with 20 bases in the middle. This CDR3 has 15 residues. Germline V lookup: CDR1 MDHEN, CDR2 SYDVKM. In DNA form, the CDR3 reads TGTGCCAGCAGATCCCCGGGTGGCATCGACGATGGCTACACCTTC. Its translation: CASRSPGGIDDGYTF.